The rows below give T cell receptor beta chains drawn from one sample of a study of T cells in Graves' hyperthyroidism and ophthalmopathy. MiXCR, applied by TCRdb to the multiplex PCR reads, yields one record per CDR3 protein. Of about 620,000 distinct CDR3 sequences in the sample, about 17% were seen once. Sequencing was carried out using blood. The receptors here all came from a woman in her 30s with Graves' hyperthyroidism. Both conserved end residues are part of each CDR3. Fields, in order: J gene, D gene, V gene, CDR3 protein. D genes are given only for firm matches.

TRBJ2-7 - TRBV6-5 CASSYYIRDEQYF
TRBJ2-1 TRBD2 TRBV11-3 CASSLVLGTSGGDNEQFF
TRBJ1-5 - TRBV20-1 CSASRQPQHF
TRBJ1-4 TRBD1 TRBV20-1 CSASGQGNEKLFF
TRBJ1-1 TRBD1 TRBV19 CASHGQGLNTEAFF
TRBJ2-4 - TRBV30 CAWRRAGARAKNIQYF
TRBJ1-6 TRBD1 TRBV15 CATSRDRGISPLHF
TRBJ2-4 - TRBV28 CASSSIAKNIQYF
TRBJ1-1 TRBD1 TRBV2 CASGRGQGGGTEAFF
TRBJ2-5 - TRBV29-1 CSVASSGETQYF
TRBJ2-5 - TRBV28 CASSQILDSPFYF
TRBJ2-3 TRBD2 TRBV3-1 CASSQDRGLAGVPDTQYF
TRBJ2-1 TRBD2 TRBV25-1 CASSSLFGGNEQFF